This T cell receptor (beta chain) appears in the sequencing data of a study of blood T cell repertoires in COVID-19. Overall study: The cDNA or gDNA used as material had been derived from T cells, B-cell-depleted T cells, or PBMCs.

Method: immunoSEQ multiplex PCR; TCRdb's copy keeps in-frame clones and lacks some. The top ten hold roughly 8.6% of the sample, which has about 160,000 clones, 84% seen once. This TCR derives from a woman between 50 and 59 years old who had recovered from COVID-19. Source material: PBMCs or T cells enriched from blood (not recorded which).

This chain's CDR3 is CASSFSLGGASYNEQFF. The CDR3 DNA reads as TGTGCCAGCAGTTTTTCTTTGGGCGGGGCCTCCTACAATGAGCAGTTCTTC. The rearrangement joins TRBV28 to TRBJ2-1; possibly TRBD2 for D (6 bases). Looked up from germline, CDR1 is MDHEN and CDR2 is SYDVKM. Trimming left V 3 bases short and J 0 bases short, with 15 bases between. The CDR3 covers 17 residues.